Listed here are 13 T cell receptor beta chains from one sample, sequenced in a study of cytomegalovirus exposure and HLA in healthy donors. Produced via immunoSEQ multiplex PCR; TCRdb's table is partial and in-frame only. The profile shows 110,000 to 150,000 clones, 86% of them singletons. The sample consisted of PBMCs. The receptor set was obtained from a man aged 18-30 years in good health and CMV-seronegative.

V usage is TRBV7-9 and J usage is TRBJ1-4; D call uncertain. Trimming pared 5 bases from V and 7 bases from J, leaving 20 bases between. This CDR3 spans 16 amino acids. CDR1 is SEHNR and CDR2 is FQNEAQ in the germline V gene (reference sequence). The CDR3 DNA sequence: TGTGCCAGCAGCCTAAGACATGAGCCCAATGGTGAAAAACTGTTTTTT. Its protein is CASSLRHEPNGEKLFF.

The V call is TRBV6-6, the J call TRBJ1-1; no firm D call. The CDR3 extends over 14 amino acids. Germline CDR1 reads MNHNY; CDR2 reads SVGAGI (reference sequence). Trimming took 4 bases from V and 6 from J, leaving 15 bases between them. CDR3 bases: TGTGCCAGCAGTTCCGGAGGGAGAAGGCCTGAAGCTTTCTTT. Its protein is CASSSGGRRPEAFF.

The chain recombines TRBV4-3 with TRBJ2-4, with TRBD1 identical over 9 bases. The J segment lost 1 base and the V segment lost 2 bases, leaving 9 bases of the junction unmatched. The CDR3 spans 18 residues. Germline V lookup: CDR1 LGHNA, CDR2 YSLEER. CDR3 protein: CASSQSRDRGWAKNIQYF. The CDR3 nucleotides read TGCGCCAGCAGCCAATCGAGAGACAGGGGGTGGGCCAAAAACATTCAGTACTTC.

This clone was counted a few times. The rearrangement uses TRBV2 and TRBJ1-2, with TRBD1 identical over 8 bases. The CDR3 is made up of 14 amino acids. The V gene end was trimmed by 5 bases and the J gene end by 7 bases; junction bases not matched to a gene: 9. Germline V gives CDR1 SNHLY, CDR2 FYNNEI. CDR3 DNA: TGTGCCAGCAGTCCTTCCGGACAGGGTTTTGGCTACACCTTC. Protein: CASSPSGQGFGYTF.

V is TRBV7-2 and J is TRBJ2-2, with TRBD1 identical over 8 bases. CDR3 length: 16 amino acids. Germline V CDR1 and CDR2: SGHTA, FQGNSA. The V and J ends lost 6 bases and 7 bases, in that order; junction bases with no gene match: 13. The CDR3 is CASRFPRTGSGGELFF. The DNA for the CDR3 is TGTGCCAGCAGATTTCCCCGGACAGGGAGCGGCGGGGAGCTGTTTTTT.

The DNA of the CDR3 is TGTGCCAGCAGCGTTACTAGCGGGAGGGGGAATGAGCAGTTCTTC. Translation gives CASSVTSGRGNEQFF. The chain joins TRBV9 to TRBJ2-1; 13 positions match TRBD2. The CDR3 has 15 residues. V gave up 2 bases and J gave up 7 bases; unmatched junction bases: 3. CDR1 and CDR2 from the germline V gene are SGDLS and YYNGEE.

The chain recombines TRBV19 with TRBJ1-6, with TRBD1 matching over 8 bases. The germline CDR1 and CDR2 sequences are LNHDA and SQIVND (reference sequence). This CDR3 spans 14 amino acids. V gave up 10 bases and J gave up 4 bases; unmatched junction bases: 6. The CDR3 nucleotides are TGTGCCATAGGACAGGGAAATTATAATTCACCCCTCCACTTT. This gives the protein CAIGQGNYNSPLHF.

The chain joins TRBV11-3 to TRBJ2-3; TRBD2 aligns across 9 bases. The junction had 8 bases not matched to a gene; V was cut back by 3 bases and J by 4 bases. Germline assignment: CDR1 SGHNT and CDR2 YENEEA. The CDR3 spans 16 residues. The CDR3 sequence: CASSFSSGSGADTQYF. The CDR3 DNA sequence: TGTGCCAGCAGCTTCAGTAGCGGGAGCGGTGCAGATACGCAGTATTTT.

The chain has TRBV27 and TRBJ2-1; a possible D gene is TRBD2 (5 bases). The V end was cut by 4 bases, the J end by 0 bases, with 16 bases between. Germline assignment: CDR1 MNHEY and CDR2 SMNVEV (reference sequence). CDR3 size: 17 residues. CDR3 DNA: TGTGCCAGCAGTTCCCTCGCGGGTATTAGCTCCTACAATGAGCAGTTCTTC. Protein product: CASSSLAGISSYNEQFF.

This rearrangement joins TRBV7-9 to TRBJ2-1; 8 nucleotides match TRBD2. There are 15 residues in the CDR3. Germline V gene data show CDR1 as SEHNR and CDR2 as FQNEAQ (reference sequence). V lost 5 bases to trimming and J lost 1 base; unmatched junction nucleotides: 4. In nucleotides, the CDR3 is TGTGCCAGCAGCCCTACTAGCGGATCCTACAATGAGCAGTTCTTC. Translation gives CASSPTSGSYNEQFF.

Here the CDR3 DNA reads TGTGCCAGCAGCTTAGGGTATAGCAATCAGCCCCAGCATTTT. The encoded protein is CASSLGYSNQPQHF. This chain uses TRBV13 with TRBJ1-5; D call uncertain. The CDR3 contains 14 residues. CDR1 is PRHDT and CDR2 is FYEKMQ in the germline V gene (reference sequence). Trimming took off 0 bases at V and 0 bases at J, with 3 bases between the two ends. Filled out from reference TRBV13 and TRBJ1-5, the complete variable domain reads AAGVIQSPRHLIKEKRETATLKCYPIPRHDTVYWYQQGPGQDPQFLISFYEKMQSDKGSIPDRFSAQQFSDYHSELNMSSLELGDSALYFCASSLGYSNQPQHFGDGTRLSIL.

A word on this clone: This sample also contains other DNA sequences that code for the same CDR3. The V call is TRBV19, the J call TRBJ1-5; D remains ambiguous. Trimming took 2 bases from V and 0 from J, leaving 5 bases between them. CDR1 LNHDA and CDR2 SQIVND come from the germline V gene (reference sequence). The CDR3 length is 14 residues. The DNA of the CDR3 is TGTGCCAGTAGTATACGAGATAGCAATCAGCCCCAGCATTTT. Protein: CASSIRDSNQPQHF.

This clone was observed once. The chain recombines TRBV4-1 with TRBJ2-4, with TRBD2 matching 7 bases. The ends lost 2 bases at V and 0 bases at J; junction bases unmatched: 4. CDR3 length: 16 amino acids. Germline lookup yields CDR1 MGHRA and CDR2 YSYEKL. CDR3 coding DNA: TGCGCCAGCAGCCAAAACCGGGGGGTAGCCAAAAACATTCAGTACTTC. Translation gives CASSQNRGVAKNIQYF.